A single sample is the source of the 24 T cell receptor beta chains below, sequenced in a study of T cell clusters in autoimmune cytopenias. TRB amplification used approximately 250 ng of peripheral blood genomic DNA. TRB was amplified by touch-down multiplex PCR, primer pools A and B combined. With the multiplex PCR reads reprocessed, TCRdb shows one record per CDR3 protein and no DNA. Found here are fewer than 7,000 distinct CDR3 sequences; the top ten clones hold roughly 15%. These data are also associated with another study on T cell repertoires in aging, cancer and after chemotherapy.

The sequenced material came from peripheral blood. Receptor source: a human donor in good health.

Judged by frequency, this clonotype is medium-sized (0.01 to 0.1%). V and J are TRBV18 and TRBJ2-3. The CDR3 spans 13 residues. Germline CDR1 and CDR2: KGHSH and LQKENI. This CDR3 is CASSPQNADTQYF.

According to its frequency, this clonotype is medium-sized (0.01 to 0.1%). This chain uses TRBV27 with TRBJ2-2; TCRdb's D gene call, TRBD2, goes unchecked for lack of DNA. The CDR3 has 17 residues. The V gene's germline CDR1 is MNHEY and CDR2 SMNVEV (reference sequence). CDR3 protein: CASSPPLAGWRDGELFF.

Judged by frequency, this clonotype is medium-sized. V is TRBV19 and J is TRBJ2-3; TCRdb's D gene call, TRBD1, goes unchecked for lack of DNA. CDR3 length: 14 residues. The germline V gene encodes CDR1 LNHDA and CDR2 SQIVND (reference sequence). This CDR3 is CASSLGTITDTQYF.

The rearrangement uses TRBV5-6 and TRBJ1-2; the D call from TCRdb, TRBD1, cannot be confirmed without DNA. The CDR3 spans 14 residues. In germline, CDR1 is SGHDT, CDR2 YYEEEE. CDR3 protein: CASSLDFGGDGYTF.

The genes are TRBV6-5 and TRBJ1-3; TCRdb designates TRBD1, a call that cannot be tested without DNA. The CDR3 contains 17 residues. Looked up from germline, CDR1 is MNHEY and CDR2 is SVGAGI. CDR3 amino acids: CASSYSRDIPSGNTIYF.

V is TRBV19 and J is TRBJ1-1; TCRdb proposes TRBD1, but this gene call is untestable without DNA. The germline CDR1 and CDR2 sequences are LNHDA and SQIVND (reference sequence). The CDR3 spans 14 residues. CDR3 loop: CASSVDRGDTEAFF. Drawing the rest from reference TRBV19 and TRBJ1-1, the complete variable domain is DGGITQSPKYLFRKEGQNVTLSCEQNLNHDAMYWYRQDPGQGLRLIYYSQIVNDFQKGDIAEGYSVSREKKESFPLTVTSAQKNPTAFYLCASSVDRGDTEAFFGQGTRLTVV.

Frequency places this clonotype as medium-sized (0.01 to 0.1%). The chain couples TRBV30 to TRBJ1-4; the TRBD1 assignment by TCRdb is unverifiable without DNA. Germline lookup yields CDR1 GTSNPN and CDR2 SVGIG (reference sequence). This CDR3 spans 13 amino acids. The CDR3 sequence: CAWSTGANEKLFF. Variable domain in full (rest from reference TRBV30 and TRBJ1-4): SQTIHQWPATLVQPVGSPLSLECTVEGTSNPNLYWYRQAAGRGLQLLFYSVGIGQISSEVPQNLSASRPQDRQFILSSKKLLLSDSGFYLCAWSTGANEKLFFGSGTQLSVL.

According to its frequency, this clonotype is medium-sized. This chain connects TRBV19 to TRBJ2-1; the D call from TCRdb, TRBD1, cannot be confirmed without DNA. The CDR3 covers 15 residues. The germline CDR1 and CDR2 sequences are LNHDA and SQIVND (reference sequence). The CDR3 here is CASSMGQGSYNEQFF. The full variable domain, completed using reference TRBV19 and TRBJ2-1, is DGGITQSPKYLFRKEGQNVTLSCEQNLNHDAMYWYRQDPGQGLRLIYYSQIVNDFQKGDIAEGYSVSREKKESFPLTVTSAQKNPTAFYLCASSMGQGSYNEQFFGPGTRLTVL.

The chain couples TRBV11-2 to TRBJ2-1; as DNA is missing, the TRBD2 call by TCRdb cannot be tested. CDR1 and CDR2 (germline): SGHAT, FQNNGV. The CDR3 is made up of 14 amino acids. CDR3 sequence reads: CASSLAGAYNEQFF.

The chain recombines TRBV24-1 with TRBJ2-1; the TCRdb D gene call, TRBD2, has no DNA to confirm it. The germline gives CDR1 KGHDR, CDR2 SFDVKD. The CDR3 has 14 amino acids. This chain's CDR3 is CATSGRDSPSEQFF.

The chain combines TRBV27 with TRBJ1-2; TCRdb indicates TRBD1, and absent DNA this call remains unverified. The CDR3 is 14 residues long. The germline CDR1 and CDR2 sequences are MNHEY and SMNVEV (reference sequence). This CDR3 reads CASSPRGRFYGYTF.

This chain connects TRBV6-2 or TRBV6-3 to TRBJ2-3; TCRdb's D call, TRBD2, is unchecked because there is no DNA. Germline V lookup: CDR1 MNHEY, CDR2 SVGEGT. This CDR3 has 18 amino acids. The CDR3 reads CASSSVVSELAYTDTQYF.

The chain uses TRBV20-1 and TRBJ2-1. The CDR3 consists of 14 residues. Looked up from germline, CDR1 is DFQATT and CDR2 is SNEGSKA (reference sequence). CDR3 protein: CSARAVLLGNEQFF.

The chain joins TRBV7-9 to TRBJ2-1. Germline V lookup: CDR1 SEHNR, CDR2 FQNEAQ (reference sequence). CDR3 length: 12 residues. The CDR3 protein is CASSFSFDEQFF.

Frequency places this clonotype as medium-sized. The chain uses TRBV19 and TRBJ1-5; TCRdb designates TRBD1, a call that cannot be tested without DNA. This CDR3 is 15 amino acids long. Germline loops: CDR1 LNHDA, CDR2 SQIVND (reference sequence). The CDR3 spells CASSILGQGNQPQHF. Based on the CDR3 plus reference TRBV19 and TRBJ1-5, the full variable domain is DGGITQSPKYLFRKEGQNVTLSCEQNLNHDAMYWYRQDPGQGLRLIYYSQIVNDFQKGDIAEGYSVSREKKESFPLTVTSAQKNPTAFYLCASSILGQGNQPQHFGDGTRLSIL.

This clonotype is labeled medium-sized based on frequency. The chain's CDR3 is CAWSGGGYGYTF. The chain couples TRBV30 to TRBJ1-2; TCRdb proposes TRBD1, but this gene call is untestable without DNA. The germline V gene has CDR1 GTSNPN and CDR2 SVGIG (reference sequence). The CDR3 is 12 residues long.

The CDR3 loop reads CASSLEGAGANRPQHF. This chain uses TRBV5-5 with TRBJ1-5; TCRdb's D call, TRBD1, is unchecked because there is no DNA. CDR3 length: 16 residues. CDR1 SGHKS and CDR2 YYEKEE come from the germline V gene (reference sequence).

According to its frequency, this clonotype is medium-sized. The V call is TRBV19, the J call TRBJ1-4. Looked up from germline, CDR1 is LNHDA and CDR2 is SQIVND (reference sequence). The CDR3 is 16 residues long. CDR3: CASSPAQGGGREKLFF.

Here the CDR3 reads CASSLRGGTAEAFF. The chain joins TRBV19 to TRBJ1-1. The length of the CDR3 is 14 residues. The V gene's germline CDR1 is LNHDA and CDR2 SQIVND (reference sequence).

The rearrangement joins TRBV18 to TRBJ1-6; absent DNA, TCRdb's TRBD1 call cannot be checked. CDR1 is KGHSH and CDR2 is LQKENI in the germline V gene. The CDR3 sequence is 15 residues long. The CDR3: CASSPYGQGGSPLHF. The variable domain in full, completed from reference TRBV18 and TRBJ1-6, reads NAGVMQNPRHLVRRRGQEARLRCSPMKGHSHVYWYRQLPEEGLKFMVYLQKENIIDESGMPKERFSAEFPKEGPSILRIQQVVRGDSAAYFCASSPYGQGGSPLHFGNGTRLTVT.

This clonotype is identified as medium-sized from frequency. CDR3: CASSPGAGGIDTQYF. The gene calls are TRBV12-3 or TRBV12-4 and TRBJ2-3; lacking DNA, the TRBD1 call made by TCRdb goes unchecked. This CDR3 contains 15 residues.

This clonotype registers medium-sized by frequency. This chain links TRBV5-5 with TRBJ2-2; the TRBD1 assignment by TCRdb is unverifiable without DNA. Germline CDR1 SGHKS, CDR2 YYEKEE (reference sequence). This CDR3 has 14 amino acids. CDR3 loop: CASSVDSNTGELFF.

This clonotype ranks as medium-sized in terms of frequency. CDR3 sequence reads: CASSEESGTSYEQYF. The V and J genes are TRBV6-1 and TRBJ2-7; as DNA is missing, the TRBD2 call by TCRdb cannot be tested. Germline CDR1 is MNHNS and CDR2 is SASEGT. The CDR3 is 15 residues long.

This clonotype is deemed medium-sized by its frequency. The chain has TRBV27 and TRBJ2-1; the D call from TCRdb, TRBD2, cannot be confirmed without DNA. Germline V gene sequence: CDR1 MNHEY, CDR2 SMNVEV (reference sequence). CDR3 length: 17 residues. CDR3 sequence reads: CASSLFRAAGSYNEQFF.